This TCR beta chain was documented in a study of T cell repertoires in cytomegalovirus infection. Study as a whole: In the study, CMV epitopes included recently identified HLA-C-restricted and well-studied HLA-B-restricted ones. From public TCR beta signatures came an indication of both CMV infection and matching HLA type.

A single record per CDR3 protein comes from TCRdb applying MiXCR to the reads. Of roughly 280,000 distinct CDR3 sequences in the sample, less than 25% were seen once. Remarks on this clonotype: Its antigen remains unknown.

This CDR3 contains 12 residues. J gave up 8 bases and V 7 bases, and 5 bases lay outside the gene matches. The germline V gene encodes CDR1 SEHNR and CDR2 FQNEAQ (reference sequence). General study points: Ex vivo, HLA-C-restricted CMV-specific TCR beta clonotypes prevailed over the rest of the response.

V gene TRBV7-9 combines with J gene TRBJ2-1, with 7 positions matching TRBD1. This receptor was identified in a human donor in good health (CMV status not recorded). Some clones in this sample may be carry-over from other donors' samples. Material: cultured PBMCs, obtained from culture after CMV antigen stimulation. The DNA for the CDR3 is TGTGCCAGCACCACCCAGGGGGATGAGCAGTTCTTC. This codes for CASTTQGDEQFF.